These 21 T cell receptor beta chains were sequenced from one sample in a study of untreated major depressive disorder listed by TCRdb under 2018. The library relied on the immunoSEQ multiplex PCR assay. This immuneACCESS table, as held by TCRdb, lists in-frame sequences with V and J called but not all clones. Of the missing ones, under half trace to an unresolved V gene in checked studies; the others have no known cause. In this sample the table shows 15,000 to 20,000 clones, about 84% of which occur a single time. The ten largest clones add up to roughly 0.82% of the sample. Material: CD4+ T cells from PBMCs. Receptors were obtained from a woman aged 25 to 39 in good health.

V and J are TRBV19 and TRBJ2-7; D is perhaps TRBD2 (5 bases). Germline V gives CDR1 LNHDA, CDR2 SQIVND (reference sequence). The ends were cut back, 4 bases at V and 0 bases at J, with 7 bases in the middle. The CDR3 sequence is 13 residues long. This CDR3 reads CASSTGSSYEQYF. CDR3 coding DNA: TGTGCCAGTAGTACTGGGAGCTCCTACGAGCAGTACTTC. Full variable domain (outside the CDR3, taken from reference TRBV19 and TRBJ2-7): DGGITQSPKYLFRKEGQNVTLSCEQNLNHDAMYWYRQDPGQGLRLIYYSQIVNDFQKGDIAEGYSVSREKKESFPLTVTSAQKNPTAFYLCASSTGSSYEQYFGPGTRLTVT.

The gene calls are TRBV20-1 and TRBJ2-1, with D perhaps matching TRBD1 (6 bases). The germline gives CDR1 DFQATT, CDR2 SNEGSKA (reference sequence). The CDR3 is 11 residues long. The CDR3 reads CSVSTGDEQFF. In DNA form, the CDR3 reads TGCAGCGTATCGACAGGCGATGAGCAGTTCTTC.

This clone is medium-sized in the sample. The chain joins TRBV6-1 to TRBJ1-2; weak D call: TRBD1 (6 bases). This CDR3 region has 16 residues. The germline V gene encodes CDR1 MNHNS and CDR2 SASEGT. The V end was cut by 3 bases, the J end by 1 base, with 15 bases between. The CDR3 spells CASSEGLDRFNYGYTF. CDR3 in DNA: TGTGCCAGCAGTGAGGGGTTGGACAGATTTAACTATGGCTACACCTTC.

The rearrangement joins TRBV11-2 to TRBJ2-7, with D possibly being TRBD1 (5 bases). The ends were cut back, 4 bases at V and 2 bases at J, with 9 bases in the middle. Germline CDR1 and CDR2: SGHAT and FQNNGV. The CDR3 runs 13 residues. The CDR3 protein is CASSSRQPYEQYF. The CDR3 bases are TGTGCCAGCAGCTCGAGACAGCCCTACGAGCAGTACTTC.

The chain recombines TRBV11-2 with TRBJ2-7; the D is unclear. The length of the CDR3 is 12 residues. Between the trimmed V and J ends, which lost 6 bases and 1 base, there was a span of 7 bases. Germline values: CDR1 SGHAT, CDR2 FQNNGV. The DNA for the CDR3 is TGTGCCAGCAGTCATACTTCCTACGAGCAGTACTTC. It encodes CASSHTSYEQYF.

The sample holds a few counts of this clone. This chain joins TRBV5-5 and TRBJ2-7; 10 bases line up with TRBD1. V gave up 1 base and J gave up 3 bases; unmatched junction bases: 4. Germline CDR1 is SGHKS and CDR2 is YYEKEE (reference sequence). This CDR3 region has 15 residues. CDR3 sequence reads: CASSLQGQGHYEQYF. CDR3 DNA: TGTGCCAGCAGCTTGCAGGGACAGGGGCACTACGAGCAGTACTTC.

The chain recombines TRBV15 with TRBJ1-1; D gene ambiguous. The CDR3 contains 15 residues. Germline V gene sequence: CDR1 LNHNV, CDR2 YYDKDF (reference sequence). V lost 3 bases and J lost 4, with 15 bases in between. CDR3 in amino acids: CATSRLAGWGTEAFF. CDR3 bases: TGTGCCACCAGCAGGCTAGCGGGGTGGGGCACTGAAGCTTTCTTT.

This chain links TRBV10-3 with TRBJ2-7; maybe TRBD2 (6 bases). The germline CDR1 and CDR2 sequences are ENHRY and SYGVKD. The V gene lost 6 bases and the J gene lost 5 bases, with 14 bases spanning the gap. The CDR3 is 13 residues long. CDR3 DNA sequence: TGTGCCATCAGGGGACTGCCGGGGGACGAGCAGTACTTC. Residues: CAIRGLPGDEQYF.

The V and J genes are TRBV5-1 and TRBJ2-1, with D tentatively TRBD1 or TRBD2 (5 bases each). The germline V gene encodes CDR1 SGHRS and CDR2 YFSETQ. With 0 bases removed from V and 4 bases from J, the gap between germline ends came to 11 bases. This CDR3 comprises 15 residues. CDR3 nucleotide sequence: TGCGCCAGCAGCTTGGACGGGACGGCTTACAATGAGCAGTTCTTC. It encodes CASSLDGTAYNEQFF.

This chain connects TRBV5-6 to TRBJ1-5, with 8 bases lining up with TRBD1. Trimming removed 4 bases from V and 5 bases from J; junction bases left unmatched: 5. The CDR3 sequence is 14 residues long. The V gene's germline CDR1 is SGHDT and CDR2 YYEEEE. CDR3 bases: TGTGCCAGCAGCCTTGGACAGGGAGATCAGCCCCAGCATTTT. It encodes CASSLGQGDQPQHF.

The rearrangement uses TRBV2 and TRBJ2-2; no clear D gene. V lost 6 bases, J lost 4 bases, and 9 bases lay in between. This CDR3 is built from 13 residues. Germline V gene sequence: CDR1 SNHLY, CDR2 FYNNEI. The CDR3 loop reads CASRESSTGELFF. CDR3 DNA sequence: TGTGCCAGCAGGGAAAGTTCCACCGGGGAGCTGTTTTTT. The full variable domain, in which reference TRBV2 and TRBJ2-2 provide the parts outside the CDR3, is EPEVTQTPSHQVTQMGQEVILRCVPISNHLYFYWYRQILGQKVEFLVSFYNNEISEKSEIFDDQFSVERPDGSNFTLKIRSTKLEDSAMYFCASRESSTGELFFGEGSRLTVL.

The V gene is TRBV11-2, the J gene TRBJ2-7; D unresolved. Trimming pared 0 bases from V and 0 bases from J, leaving 9 bases between. Looked up from germline, CDR1 is SGHAT and CDR2 is FQNNGV. The CDR3 contains 15 residues. CDR3: CASSLELVSSYEQYF. The CDR3 region has the DNA TGTGCCAGCAGCTTAGAGCTGGTTAGCTCCTACGAGCAGTACTTC. Full variable domain (remainder filled in from reference TRBV11-2 and TRBJ2-7): EAGVAQSPRYKIIEKRQSVAFWCNPISGHATLYWYQQILGQGPKLLIQFQNNGVVDDSQLPKDRFSAERLKGVDSTLKIQPAKLEDSAVYLCASSLELVSSYEQYFGPGTRLTVT.

This clone was seen more than once but under ten times. The chain couples TRBV28 to TRBJ2-1; a weak D match, TRBD2 (6 bases). The germline V gene encodes CDR1 MDHEN and CDR2 SYDVKM. The V and J ends lost 7 bases and 8 bases respectively, with 12 bases between them. The CDR3 covers 12 residues. In DNA, the CDR3 is TGTGCCAGCAACATACTAGCTTATGAGCAGTTCTTC. As protein: CASNILAYEQFF.

The chain links TRBV29-1 to TRBJ2-2; 8 nucleotides line up with TRBD1. The CDR3 extends over 16 amino acids. The germline gives CDR1 SQVTM, CDR2 ANQGSEA. Germline trimming cut 5 bases from V and 1 base from J; bases unmatched to any gene: 9. The CDR3 here is CSVRGPGGLNTGELFF. CDR3 nucleotide sequence: TGCAGCGTTAGAGGGCCAGGGGGCCTGAACACCGGGGAGCTGTTTTTT.

The J gene is TRBJ1-5, the V gene TRBV28, with D perhaps TRBD1 (6 bases). The V end was cut by 4 bases, the J end by 2 bases, with 9 bases between. Germline V CDR1 and CDR2: MDHEN, SYDVKM. The CDR3 is 14 amino acids. DNA for the CDR3: TGTGCCAGCAGTTGGGCAGGGGGCAATCAGCCCCAGCATTTT. Translation gives CASSWAGGNQPQHF.

The chain has TRBV28 and TRBJ1-3, with D unclear. V was pared by 8 bases and J by 0 bases, with 11 bases between. There are 14 residues in the CDR3. In germline, CDR1 is MDHEN, CDR2 SYDVKM. Written as DNA, the CDR3 is TGTGCCAGCCTAGAGACGGACTCTGGAAACACCATATATTTT. Translating gives CASLETDSGNTIYF. The full variable domain, in which reference TRBV28 and TRBJ1-3 provide the parts outside the CDR3, is DVKVTQSSRYLVKRTGEKVFLECVQDMDHENMFWYRQDPGLGLRLIYFSYDVKMKEKGDIPEGYSVSREKKERFSLILESASTNQTSMYLCASLETDSGNTIYFGEGSWLTVV.

The table lists this clone with a count of one. This chain uses TRBV6-5 with TRBJ1-6; 9 bases are a match to TRBD1. In germline, CDR1 is MNHEY, CDR2 SVGAGI. The CDR3 extends over 14 amino acids. The trim removed 6 bases at V and 7 bases at J, leaving 4 bases unmatched. The CDR3 sequence: CASSKDRGNSPLHF. Written as DNA, the CDR3 is TGTGCCAGCAGCAAAGACAGGGGGAATTCACCCCTCCACTTT.

The chain has TRBV10-3 and TRBJ1-2, with TRBD1 identical over 9 bases. V lost 4 bases to trimming and J lost 7 bases; unmatched junction nucleotides: 7. The germline CDR1 and CDR2 sequences are ENHRY and SYGVKD. CDR3 length: 14 amino acids. This chain's CDR3 is CAISVSQGAGGYTF. The CDR3 bases are TGTGCCATCAGTGTCTCACAGGGGGCAGGTGGCTACACCTTC.

J is TRBJ2-6 and V is TRBV4-2; TRBD1 matches at 7 bases. With V trimmed by 0 bases and J by 1 base, 6 bases remained unmatched. The CDR3 is 18 amino acids. Germline-derived CDR1 and CDR2 are LGHNA and YNFKEQ. The CDR3 bases are TGTGCCAGCAGCCAAGAATACGGCAGGGGGTCTGGGGCCAACGTCCTGACTTTC. Protein sequence: CASSQEYGRGSGANVLTF.

V gene TRBV30 combines with J gene TRBJ1-4; D is undetermined. CDR3 length equals 14 residues. Germline CDR1 reads GTSNPN; CDR2 reads SVGIG (reference sequence). V was trimmed by 1 base and J by 3 bases, leaving 9 bases between them. The DNA of the CDR3 is TGTGCCTGGAGTGGATATTCTTCTAATGAAAAACTGTTTTTT. It yields the protein CAWSGYSSNEKLFF.

The CDR3 sequence: CASSFDFHAETQYF. CDR3 bases: TGTGCCAGCAGCTTTGACTTCCACGCGGAGACCCAGTACTTC. This chain connects TRBV5-4 to TRBJ2-5; no clear D gene. V dropped 2 bases and J dropped 5 bases, with 13 bases sitting between them. Per germline, CDR1 SGHNT and CDR2 YYREEE (reference sequence). The CDR3 runs 14 residues.